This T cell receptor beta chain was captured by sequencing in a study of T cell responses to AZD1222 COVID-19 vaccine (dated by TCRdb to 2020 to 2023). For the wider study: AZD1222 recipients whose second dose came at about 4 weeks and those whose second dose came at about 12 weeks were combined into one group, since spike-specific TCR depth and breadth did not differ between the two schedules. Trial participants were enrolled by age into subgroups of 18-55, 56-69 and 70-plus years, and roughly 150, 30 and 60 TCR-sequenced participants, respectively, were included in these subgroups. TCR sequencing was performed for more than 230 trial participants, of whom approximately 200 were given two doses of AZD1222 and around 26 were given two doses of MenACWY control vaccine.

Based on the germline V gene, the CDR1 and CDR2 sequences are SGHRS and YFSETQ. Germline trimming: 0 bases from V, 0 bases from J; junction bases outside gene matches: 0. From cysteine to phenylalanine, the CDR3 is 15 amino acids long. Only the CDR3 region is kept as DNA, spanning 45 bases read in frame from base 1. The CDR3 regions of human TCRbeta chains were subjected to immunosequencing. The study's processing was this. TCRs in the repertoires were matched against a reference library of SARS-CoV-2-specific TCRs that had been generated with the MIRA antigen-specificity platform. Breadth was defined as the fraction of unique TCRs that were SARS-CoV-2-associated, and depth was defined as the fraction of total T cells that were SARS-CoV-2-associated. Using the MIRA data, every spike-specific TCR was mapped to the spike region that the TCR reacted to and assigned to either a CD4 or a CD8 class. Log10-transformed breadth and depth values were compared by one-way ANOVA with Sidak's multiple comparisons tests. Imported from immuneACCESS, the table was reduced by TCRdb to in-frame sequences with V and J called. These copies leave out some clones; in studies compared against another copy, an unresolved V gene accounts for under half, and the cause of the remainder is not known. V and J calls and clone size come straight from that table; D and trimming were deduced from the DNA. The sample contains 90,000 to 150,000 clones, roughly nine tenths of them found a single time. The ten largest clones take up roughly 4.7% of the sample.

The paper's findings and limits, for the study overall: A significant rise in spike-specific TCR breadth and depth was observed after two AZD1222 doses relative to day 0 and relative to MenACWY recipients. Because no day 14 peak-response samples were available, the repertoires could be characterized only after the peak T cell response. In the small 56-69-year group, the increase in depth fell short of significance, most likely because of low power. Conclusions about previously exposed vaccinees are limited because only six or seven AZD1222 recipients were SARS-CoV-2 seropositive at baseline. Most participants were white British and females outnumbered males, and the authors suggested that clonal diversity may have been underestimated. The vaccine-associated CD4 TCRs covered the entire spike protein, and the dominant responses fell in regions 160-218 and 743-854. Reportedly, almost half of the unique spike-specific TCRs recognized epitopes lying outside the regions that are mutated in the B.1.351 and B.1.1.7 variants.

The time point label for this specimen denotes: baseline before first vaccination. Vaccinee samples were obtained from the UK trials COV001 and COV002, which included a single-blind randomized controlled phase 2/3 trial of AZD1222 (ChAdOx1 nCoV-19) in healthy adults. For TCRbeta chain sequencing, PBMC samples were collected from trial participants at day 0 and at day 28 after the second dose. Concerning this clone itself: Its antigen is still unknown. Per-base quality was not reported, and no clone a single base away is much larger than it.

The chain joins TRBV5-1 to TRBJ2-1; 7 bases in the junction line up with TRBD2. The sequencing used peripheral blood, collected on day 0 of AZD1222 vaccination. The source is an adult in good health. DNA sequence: TGCGCCAGCAGCTTGGGCGGGGGCTCCTACAATGAGCAGTTCTTC. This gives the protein CASSLGGGSYNEQFF.